This T cell receptor beta chain was captured by sequencing in a study of T-cell reconstitution after alpha-beta-depleted transplantation in children. Notes on this clonotype: The antigen remains unidentified.

Unique molecular identifiers were built into the TCRbeta library. TCRdb re-analysed the PCR reads in MiXCR, keeping a single row per CDR3 protein. Among about 900,000 distinct CDR3 sequences listed, about 29% were seen once. Points from the study as a whole: Newly generated T cells supplied most T-cell counts and diversity one year post-transplant. By about two months after transplant, alpha-beta T cells reportedly arose from several hundred graft clones that had expanded.

V was trimmed by 5 bases and J by 2 bases, leaving 16 bases between them. The CDR3 sequence is 16 residues long. The TCR comes from a boy younger than two who had a stem cell transplant for SCID, so the T cells may come from the graft donor. The sample in question was PBMCs, mostly from graft donor cells, obtained 360 days after TCRalphabeta/CD19-depleted stem cell transplant. The chain employs TRBV12-3 or TRBV12-4 and TRBJ1-3; D uncertain. The CDR3: CASSPGEGWAGNTIYF. DNA for the CDR3: TGTGCCAGCAGTCCCGGGGAGGGTTGGGCTGGAAACACCATATATTTT.